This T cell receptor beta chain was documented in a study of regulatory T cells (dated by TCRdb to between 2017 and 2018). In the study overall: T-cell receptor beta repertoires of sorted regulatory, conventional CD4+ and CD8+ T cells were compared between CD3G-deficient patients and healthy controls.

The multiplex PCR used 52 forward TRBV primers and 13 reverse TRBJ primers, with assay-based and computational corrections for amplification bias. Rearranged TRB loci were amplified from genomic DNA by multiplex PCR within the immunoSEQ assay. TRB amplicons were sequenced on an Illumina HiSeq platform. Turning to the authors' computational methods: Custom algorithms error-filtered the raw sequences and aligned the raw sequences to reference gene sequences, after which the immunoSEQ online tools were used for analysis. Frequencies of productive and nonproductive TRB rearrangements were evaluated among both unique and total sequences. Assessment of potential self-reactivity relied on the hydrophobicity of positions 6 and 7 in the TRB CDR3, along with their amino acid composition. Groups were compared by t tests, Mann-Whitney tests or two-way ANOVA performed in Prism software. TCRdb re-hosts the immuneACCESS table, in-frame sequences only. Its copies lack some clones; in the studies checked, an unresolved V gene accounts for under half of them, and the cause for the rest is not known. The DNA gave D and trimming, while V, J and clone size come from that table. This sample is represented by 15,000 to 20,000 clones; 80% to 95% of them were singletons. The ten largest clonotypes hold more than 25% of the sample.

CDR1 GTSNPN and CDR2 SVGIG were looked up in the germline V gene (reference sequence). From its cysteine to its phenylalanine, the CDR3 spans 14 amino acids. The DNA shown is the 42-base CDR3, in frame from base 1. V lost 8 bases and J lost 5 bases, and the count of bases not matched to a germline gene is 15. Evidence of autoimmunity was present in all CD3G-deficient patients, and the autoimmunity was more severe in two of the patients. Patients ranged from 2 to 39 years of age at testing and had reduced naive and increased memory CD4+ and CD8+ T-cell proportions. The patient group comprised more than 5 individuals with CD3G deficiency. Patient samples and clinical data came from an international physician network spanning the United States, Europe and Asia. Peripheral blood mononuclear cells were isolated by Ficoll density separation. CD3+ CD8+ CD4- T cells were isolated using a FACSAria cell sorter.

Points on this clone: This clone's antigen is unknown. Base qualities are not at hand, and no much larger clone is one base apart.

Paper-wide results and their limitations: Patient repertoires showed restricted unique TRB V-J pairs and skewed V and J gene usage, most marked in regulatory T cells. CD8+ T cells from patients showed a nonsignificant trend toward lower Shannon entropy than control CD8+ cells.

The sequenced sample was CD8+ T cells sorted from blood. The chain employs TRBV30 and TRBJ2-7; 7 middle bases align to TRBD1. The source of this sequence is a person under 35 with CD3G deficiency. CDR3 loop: CAGIFVRGPHEQYF. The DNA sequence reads TGTGCCGGGATCTTCGTGAGGGGGCCCCACGAGCAGTACTTC.